This TCR beta chain was sequenced during a study of cytomegalovirus exposure and HLA in healthy donors. The PCR employed 60 Vbeta primers together with 13 Jbeta primers. Assay used: immunoSEQ multiplex PCR; TCRdb lists only in-frame clones, some missing. The sample table sets out about 190,000 clones. Trimming removed 4 bases from V and 2 bases from J; junction bases left unmatched: 10. The length of the CDR3 is 16 residues. Germline V lookup: CDR1 SGHDT, CDR2 YYEEEE. This chain uses TRBV5-6 with TRBJ2-3; 7 positions agree with TRBD1. Specimen: PBMCs. The TCR comes from a man younger than 45 in good health and CMV-seronegative. The DNA for the CDR3 is TGTGCCAGCAGCCCGAGGTGGGGACAGTCCACAGATACGCAGTATTTT. It codes for CASSPRWGQSTDTQYF.